Below are 18 T cell receptor beta chains sequenced from a single sample in a study of T cell responses to AZD1222 COVID-19 vaccine. Assay: immunoSEQ multiplex PCR; the TCRdb copy retains only in-frame clones and omits some. The sample records approximately 71,000 clones, more than 70% being singletons. The material sequenced was peripheral blood, taken on day 0 of AZD1222 vaccination. Every receptor here comes from an adult in good health.

The CDR3 DNA sequence: TGTGCCAGCAGCGTAGGGGATTCACTAGCGGGAGTCTACGAGCAGTACTTC. Translation: CASSVGDSLAGVYEQYF. The chain carries TRBV9 and TRBJ2-7; 11 bases match TRBD2. The V and J ends lost 0 bases and 3 bases, in that order; junction bases with no gene match: 8. There are 17 residues in the CDR3. Per the germline V gene, CDR1 is SGDLS and CDR2 is YYNGEE.

This clone was counted once. The V call is TRBV6-5, the J call TRBJ1-1; D may be TRBD1 (5 bases). This CDR3 comprises 14 residues. Germline lookup yields CDR1 MNHEY and CDR2 SVGAGI. The ends were cut back, 6 bases at V and 5 bases at J, with 16 bases in the middle. CDR3 sequence (DNA): TGTGCCAGCAGGAAATATTCAGGGTATACTGAAGCTTTCTTT. This translates into CASRKYSGYTEAFF.

The genes are TRBV18 and TRBJ1-1; 11 bases fit TRBD1. Germline assignment: CDR1 KGHSH and CDR2 LQKENI. The CDR3 is 16 residues long. V lost 6 bases to trimming and J lost 0 bases; unmatched junction nucleotides: 6. The DNA for the CDR3 is TGTGCCAGCTCCTCGGACAGGGGGCGGGTGAACACTGAAGCTTTCTTT. Translating gives CASSSDRGRVNTEAFF.

This sequence joins TRBV20-1 and TRBJ2-2; 12 nucleotides match TRBD2. The length of the CDR3 is 18 residues. Germline values: CDR1 DFQATT, CDR2 SNEGSKA (reference sequence). Trimming took 3 bases from V and 4 from J; bases not matched to a gene: 12. CDR3 nucleotide sequence: TGCAGTGCTAGTAGTCTAGCGGGAGGGCCTTTGGGCACCGGGGAGCTGTTTTTT. This translates into CSASSLAGGPLGTGELFF.

This clone was seen a handful of times. V gene TRBV5-1 combines with J gene TRBJ2-7, with D tentatively TRBD1 (5 bases). The germline gives CDR1 SGHRS, CDR2 YFSETQ. The CDR3 is 14 amino acids. V shed 4 bases and J shed 3 bases, with 14 bases lying between them. DNA of the CDR3: TGCGCCAGCAGCAAACAGGTATCCAGCTACGAGCAGTACTTC. The encoded protein is CASSKQVSSYEQYF.

This chain uses TRBV7-9 with TRBJ1-3; D not certain. The ends were cut back, 5 bases at V and 0 bases at J, with 23 bases in the middle. In germline, CDR1 is SEHNR, CDR2 FQNEAQ (reference sequence). The CDR3 extends over 19 amino acids. The CDR3 DNA is TGTGCCAGCAGCCTAACCCACCTCTTGACACCCAACTCTGGAAACACCATATATTTT. It codes for CASSLTHLLTPNSGNTIYF.

The gene calls are TRBV29-1 and TRBJ2-7, with 7 bases lining up with TRBD2. This CDR3 has 13 residues. Per the germline V gene, CDR1 is SQVTM and CDR2 is ANQGSEA. Trimming cost V 1 base and J 5 bases; bases outside gene matches: 5. The CDR3: CSVEGTRIDEQYF. For the CDR3, the DNA is TGCAGCGTTGAAGGGACTAGAATTGACGAGCAGTACTTC.

The chain carries TRBV6-4 and TRBJ2-1; unclear D gene. The V end lost 6 bases, the J end lost 8 bases, and 14 bases lay between the germline ends. The germline V gene has CDR1 MRHNA and CDR2 SNTAGT. The CDR3 loop spans 13 amino acids. CDR3 loop: CASSETDSDEQFF. The DNA for the CDR3 is TGTGCCAGCAGCGAGACCGACTCAGATGAGCAGTTCTTC.

V usage is TRBV6-5 and J usage is TRBJ2-2; the D call may be TRBD1 or TRBD2 (6 bases each). Germline CDR1 and CDR2: MNHEY and SVGAGI. The CDR3 totals 15 residues. V was clipped by 4 bases and J by 5 bases, with 14 bases between them. The CDR3 sequence: CASSWGAQETGELFF. The CDR3 DNA follows: TGTGCCAGCAGTTGGGGGGCGCAGGAAACCGGGGAGCTGTTTTTT.

CDR3 in DNA: TGTGCCAGCAGCTTGTTCAGGGTGGATGAGCAGTTCTTC. Amino acids: CASSLFRVDEQFF. The chain joins TRBV7-9 to TRBJ2-1, with D possibly being TRBD1 (5 bases). This CDR3 contains 13 residues. Trimming took off 3 bases at V and 8 bases at J, with 11 bases between the two ends. Germline CDR1 and CDR2: SEHNR and FQNEAQ (reference sequence). The whole variable domain, filled in from reference TRBV7-9 and TRBJ2-1, reads DTGVSQNPRHKITKRGQNVTFRCDPISEHNRLYWYRQTLGQGPEFLTYFQNEAQLEKSRLLSDRFSAERPKGSFSTLEIQRTEQGDSAMYLCASSLFRVDEQFFGPGTRLTVL.

This clone was recorded a few times. The chain uses TRBV28 and TRBJ2-7; 11 bases are a match to TRBD2. The CDR3 totals 14 residues. The germline V gene has CDR1 MDHEN and CDR2 SYDVKM. After removal of 7 bases from V and 3 bases from J, the junction contained 5 bases not matched to a gene. The CDR3 protein is CASTVLAGGYEQYF. The CDR3 DNA reads as TGTGCCAGCACCGTCCTAGCGGGAGGCTACGAGCAGTACTTC.

The rearrangement links TRBV5-1 to TRBJ1-2; TRBD1 aligns across 8 bases. Germline V gene lookup returns CDR1 SGHRS and CDR2 YFSETQ. The CDR3 contains 15 residues. Unmatched junction bases numbered 9, after V lost 4 bases and J lost 4 bases. CDR3 amino acids: CASSPGQGEGYGYTF. CDR3 coding DNA: TGCGCCAGCAGCCCCGGACAGGGCGAGGGCTATGGCTACACCTTC. The full variable domain, its missing parts supplied by reference TRBV5-1 and TRBJ1-2, is KAGVTQTPRYLIKTRGQQVTLSCSPISGHRSVSWYQQTPGQGLQFLFEYFSETQRNKGNFPGRFSGRQFSNSRSEMNVSTLELGDSALYLCASSPGQGEGYGYTFGSGTRLTVV.

This chain uses TRBV27 with TRBJ1-5; TRBD1 might be the D (6 bases). The CDR3 totals 15 residues. The ends were cut back, 5 bases at V and 2 bases at J, with 13 bases in the middle. Germline V gene data show CDR1 as MNHEY and CDR2 as SMNVEV (reference sequence). CDR3 bases: TGTGCCAGCAGTCCAGGGGAGGTAGGCAATCAGCCCCAGCATTTT. Amino acids: CASSPGEVGNQPQHF.

The chain has TRBV3-1 (or the pseudogene TRBV3-2) and TRBJ1-3, with a tentative D call TRBD1 (6 bases). Per germline, CDR1 LGHDT and CDR2 YNNKEL (reference sequence). The CDR3 extends over 16 amino acids. Trimming pared 0 bases from V and 5 bases from J, leaving 14 bases between. CDR3 sequence reads: CASSQDLMGGRNTIYF. CDR3 in DNA: TGTGCCAGCAGCCAAGATCTGATGGGGGGCCGAAACACCATATATTTT.

This clone was recorded a few times. The gene calls are TRBV19 and TRBJ1-2; 12 nucleotides agree with TRBD1. CDR3 length equals 14 residues. Germline CDR1 is LNHDA and CDR2 is SQIVND (reference sequence). The V and J ends lost 5 bases and 8 bases, in that order; junction bases with no gene match: 6. In DNA, the CDR3 is TGTGCCAGTAGTGTGGGACAGGGGGCGGAAGGCTACACCTTC. Its protein is CASSVGQGAEGYTF.

The chain carries TRBV7-9 and TRBJ1-2; tentative D call: TRBD1 (5 bases). V lost 2 bases to trimming and J lost 6 bases, with 13 bases between them. From germline, CDR1 is SEHNR and CDR2 FQNEAQ (reference sequence). CDR3 length: 14 residues. CDR3: CASSLNRPSDGYTF. The CDR3 bases are TGTGCCAGCAGCTTAAACAGGCCCAGCGATGGCTACACCTTC.

The rearrangement uses TRBV19 and TRBJ2-1; possible D gene TRBD2, 6 bases. V lost 3 bases and J lost 2, with 14 bases in between. Germline V gene data show CDR1 as LNHDA and CDR2 as SQIVND (reference sequence). This CDR3 spans 16 amino acids. CDR3 DNA sequence: TGTGCCAGTAGTATTACCAGCGGGCTAACCTACAATGAGCAGTTCTTC. Amino acid sequence: CASSITSGLTYNEQFF.

This clone came up a few times. The rearrangement links TRBV19 to TRBJ2-1; D might be TRBD1 (5 bases). The length of the CDR3 is 14 residues. Germline V CDR1 and CDR2: LNHDA, SQIVND (reference sequence). Trimming took 5 bases from V and 6 from J, leaving 14 bases between them. The chain's CDR3 is CASSYQGPLNEQFF. The CDR3 bases are TGTGCCAGTAGTTACCAGGGTCCCCTCAATGAGCAGTTCTTC. Full variable domain (missing parts from reference TRBV19 and TRBJ2-1): DGGITQSPKYLFRKEGQNVTLSCEQNLNHDAMYWYRQDPGQGLRLIYYSQIVNDFQKGDIAEGYSVSREKKESFPLTVTSAQKNPTAFYLCASSYQGPLNEQFFGPGTRLTVL.